These 20 T cell receptor beta chains came from one sample sequenced in a study of blood T cell repertoires in COVID-19. Here immunoSEQ multiplex PCR was the method, and the copy in TCRdb shows in-frame clones only, minus some. The sample gives some 300,000 clones, around four fifths of which show up once; approximately 4.1% is in the top ten. The sample was peripheral blood. These receptors were taken from a woman in her forties or fifties with active or convalescent COVID-19.

The chain links TRBV11-1 to TRBJ2-1, with 14 bases that match TRBD2. Germline lookup yields CDR1 SGHAT and CDR2 FQDESV (reference sequence). This CDR3 region has 17 residues. V gave up 0 bases and J gave up 7 bases; unmatched junction bases: 5. In DNA form, the CDR3 reads TGTGCCAGCAGCTTAGCACGGGGGACTAGCGGGAGAAATGAGCAGTTCTTC. This sequence encodes CASSLARGTSGRNEQFF.

The chain carries TRBV30 and TRBJ1-3, with TRBD1 matching 8 bases. The V gene end was trimmed by 0 bases and the J gene end by 5 bases; junction bases not matched to a gene: 9. Looked up from germline, CDR1 is GTSNPN and CDR2 is SVGIG (reference sequence). The CDR3 extends over 16 amino acids. The chain's CDR3 is CAWSVPGTGGRNTIYF. The CDR3, as DNA: TGTGCCTGGAGTGTACCCGGGACAGGAGGTCGAAACACCATATATTTT. The variable domain in full, with the rest retrieved from reference TRBV30 and TRBJ1-3, is SQTIHQWPATLVQPVGSPLSLECTVEGTSNPNLYWYRQAAGRGLQLLFYSVGIGQISSEVPQNLSASRPQDRQFILSSKKLLLSDSGFYLCAWSVPGTGGRNTIYFGEGSWLTVV.

This rearrangement joins TRBV5-1 to TRBJ2-5; perhaps TRBD2 as D (5 bases). The V and J ends lost 0 bases and 6 bases respectively, with 18 bases between them. CDR1 and CDR2 from the germline V gene are SGHRS and YFSETQ. The CDR3 covers 16 residues. CDR3 residues: CASSLVGNPVDKTQYF. CDR3 nucleotides: TGCGCCAGCAGCTTGGTCGGGAACCCGGTCGACAAGACCCAGTACTTC.

The chain uses TRBV9 and TRBJ2-7; 8 bases map to TRBD2. V dropped 2 bases and J dropped 2; count of bases not matched to a gene: 3. The CDR3 covers 14 residues. Per the germline V gene, CDR1 is SGDLS and CDR2 is YYNGEE. The CDR3 sequence is CASSVTGGTYEQYF. The CDR3 coding sequence is TGTGCCAGCAGCGTGACGGGAGGGACCTACGAGCAGTACTTC.

The chain is built from TRBV3-1 (or the pseudogene TRBV3-2) and TRBJ2-7; 8 bases fit TRBD2. The CDR3 contains 14 residues. V lost 4 bases, J lost 3 bases, and 5 bases stayed unmatched. The germline CDR1 and CDR2 sequences are LGHDT and YNNKEL (reference sequence). CDR3 amino acids: CASSRRSGSYEQYF. The DNA for the CDR3 is TGTGCCAGCAGCCGGAGGAGCGGGAGCTACGAGCAGTACTTC.

The genes are TRBV7-9 and TRBJ2-1, with a possible D match to TRBD2 (6 bases). Trimming removed 11 bases from V and 7 bases from J, with 21 bases in between. Germline CDR1 reads SEHNR; CDR2 reads FQNEAQ (reference sequence). The CDR3 has 14 residues. CDR3 loop: CAYTGLANKNEQFF. The CDR3 nucleotides are TGTGCCTACACGGGCCTAGCGAATAAGAATGAGCAGTTCTTC.

V gene TRBV9 combines with J gene TRBJ2-7, with TRBD2 matching 9 bases. The germline gives CDR1 SGDLS, CDR2 YYNGEE. Trimming removed 0 bases from V and 3 bases from J; junction bases left unmatched: 1. The CDR3 extends over 14 amino acids. CDR3 bases: TGTGCCAGCAGCGTAGGGACTAGCGACTACGAGCAGTACTTC. The encoded protein is CASSVGTSDYEQYF.

This chain joins TRBV5-5 and TRBJ1-2; D gene unclear. Germline V CDR1 and CDR2: SGHKS, YYEKEE (reference sequence). Between the trimmed V and J ends, which lost 4 bases and 4 bases, there was a span of 17 bases. This CDR3 spans 15 amino acids. CDR3 amino acids: CASSPNPRAGYGYTF. CDR3 nucleotides: TGTGCCAGCAGCCCTAACCCGAGGGCGGGCTATGGCTACACCTTC.

This chain connects TRBV29-1 to TRBJ2-7, with a tentative D call TRBD1 (5 bases). This CDR3 has 10 residues. Trimming took 4 bases from V and 5 from J, leaving 6 bases between them. Germline CDR1 is SQVTM and CDR2 is ANQGSEA. CDR3 in DNA: TGCAGCGTTGGGGGCAACGAGCAGTACTTC. Translating it yields CSVGGNEQYF.

This sequence joins TRBV5-1 and TRBJ2-3; 9 bases agree with TRBD2. J lost 6 bases, V lost 4 bases, and 6 bases had no gene match. This CDR3 has 14 amino acids. Germline V gene data show CDR1 as SGHRS and CDR2 as YFSETQ. Here the CDR3 reads CASSMREGQDTQYF. The CDR3 bases are TGCGCCAGCAGCATGCGGGAGGGCCAGGATACGCAGTATTTT.

This chain uses TRBV5-1 with TRBJ2-4; no reliable D call. In germline, CDR1 is SGHRS, CDR2 YFSETQ. Deletions cut 0 bases from V and 5 bases from J, with 12 bases between. The CDR3 loop spans 15 amino acids. The CDR3 sequence: CASSLARLTENIQYF. The DNA for the CDR3 is TGCGCCAGCAGCTTGGCCCGACTTACTGAAAACATTCAGTACTTC.

Worth noting for this clone: One junction end does not reproduce the germline sequence, and a read error may be involved. The V gene is TRBV7-6, the J gene TRBJ2-3, with 9 bases identical to TRBD2. The CDR3 covers 15 residues. Germline values: CDR1 SGHVS, CDR2 FNYEAQ. This CDR3 reads CASSLEGTSIDTQYF. CDR3 sequence (DNA): TGTGCCAGCAGCTTAGAAGGGACTAGCATAGATACGCAGTATTTT.

The chain has TRBV29-1 and TRBJ2-6, with 8 positions matching TRBD1. Germline CDR1 is SQVTM and CDR2 is ANQGSEA. This CDR3 is built from 18 residues. Trimming cost V 0 bases and J 4 bases; bases outside gene matches: 11. CDR3 in DNA: TGCAGCGTTGAAGAGGGTACAGGGGGTATCCCCGGGGCCAACGTCCTGACTTTC. As protein: CSVEEGTGGIPGANVLTF.

This clone was recorded a few times. The chain is built from TRBV4-2 and TRBJ1-1; D not resolved. The ends were cut back, 0 bases at V and 5 bases at J, with 10 bases in the middle. The CDR3 length is 14 residues. Germline lookup yields CDR1 LGHNA and CDR2 YNFKEQ. Here the CDR3 DNA reads TGTGCCAGCAGCCAAGATCGGCGGGGTACTGAAGCTTTCTTT. Translating gives CASSQDRRGTEAFF.

The chain is built from TRBV28 and TRBJ1-5; 9 nucleotides line up with TRBD1. CDR1 is MDHEN and CDR2 is SYDVKM in the germline V gene. Germline trimming cut 5 bases from V and 6 bases from J; bases unmatched to any gene: 5. The CDR3 loop spans 14 amino acids. Written as DNA, the CDR3 is TGTGCCAGCAGTGGACAGGGGACGAGTCAGCCCCAGCATTTT. Translating gives CASSGQGTSQPQHF.

The J gene is TRBJ1-4, the V gene TRBV19; D perhaps matches TRBD1 (5 bases). The CDR3 runs to 15 residues. V shed 1 base and J shed 4 bases, with 10 bases lying between them. CDR1 is LNHDA and CDR2 is SQIVND in the germline V gene (reference sequence). CDR3 loop: CASSIGTRYNEKLFF. As DNA, the CDR3 is TGTGCCAGTAGTATAGGGACACGTTATAATGAAAAACTGTTTTTT.

The chain recombines TRBV2 with TRBJ1-1; D remains unclear. The CDR3 is 13 residues long. V was clipped by 7 bases and J by 4 bases, with 13 bases between them. CDR1 SNHLY and CDR2 FYNNEI come from the germline V gene. This CDR3 is CASTAEARTEAFF. Written as DNA, the CDR3 is TGTGCCAGCACCGCGGAGGCGCGCACTGAAGCTTTCTTT. Full variable domain (missing parts from reference TRBV2 and TRBJ1-1): EPEVTQTPSHQVTQMGQEVILRCVPISNHLYFYWYRQILGQKVEFLVSFYNNEISEKSEIFDDQFSVERPDGSNFTLKIRSTKLEDSAMYFCASTAEARTEAFFGQGTRLTVV.

V is TRBV2 and J is TRBJ1-6, with 8 bases fitting TRBD1. V lost 6 bases, J lost 2 bases, and 9 bases stayed unmatched. From germline, CDR1 is SNHLY and CDR2 FYNNEI. This CDR3 comprises 17 residues. The CDR3 sequence: CASRATGGRTYNSPLHF. The DNA for the CDR3 is TGTGCCAGCAGGGCTACAGGGGGTCGGACCTATAATTCACCCCTCCACTTT.

V usage is TRBV5-4 and J usage is TRBJ2-2; tentatively, D is TRBD2 (7 bases). Germline-derived CDR1 and CDR2 are SGHNT and YYREEE (reference sequence). CDR3 length: 14 residues. V was pared by 5 bases and J by 10 bases, with 18 bases between. CDR3 in DNA: TGTGCCAGCAGTCTTGGGGGGGCAAGGGAGGAGCTGTTTTTT. Protein sequence: CASSLGGAREELFF.

The chain is built from TRBV4-1 and TRBJ2-3, with TRBD2 identical over 7 bases. Germline V CDR1 and CDR2: MGHRA, YSYEKL. V was pared by 1 base and J by 3 bases, with 16 bases of the junction left unmatched. The CDR3 has 19 amino acids. CDR3 amino acids: CASSQAWALLASNTDTQYF. For the CDR3, the DNA is TGCGCCAGCAGCCAAGCTTGGGCGTTACTAGCGTCTAATACAGATACGCAGTATTTT.